Listed below are T cell receptor beta chains from one sample, sequenced in a study of blood T cell repertoires in COVID-19. Sequenced by immunoSEQ multiplex PCR; TCRdb stores in-frame clones only, minus some. The table has fewer than 200,000 clones, about 86% seen once. The sequencing input was peripheral blood. Source of these receptors: a woman between 65 and 79 years old with COVID-19, enrolled during active disease. Both conserved end residues are part of each CDR3. The order of the fields is V gene, J gene, clone size, D gene, CDR3 protein, CDR3 DNA. A D gene is named only where the DNA matches it firmly. Clone size is not always given. Where it is, it says once, few, many or a class for expanded clones.

v_call: TRBV28
j_call: TRBJ2-1
clone_size: .
d_call: .
cdr3_aa: CASTPGGSYNEQFF
cdr3_nt: TGTGCCAGCACCCCCGGAGGGTCCTACAATGAGCAGTTCTTC

v_call: TRBV30
j_call: TRBJ2-1
clone_size: .
d_call: .
cdr3_aa: CAWSVIRGAWKFF
cdr3_nt: TGTGCCTGGAGTGTAATCAGGGGAGCATGGAAGTTCTTC

v_call: TRBV28
j_call: TRBJ2-3
clone_size: .
d_call: TRBD2
cdr3_aa: CASSLPGLSSFATQYF
cdr3_nt: TGTGCCAGCAGTTTACCGGGACTATCATCATTTGCTACGCAGTATTTT

v_call: TRBV3-1/TRBV3-2
j_call: TRBJ2-1
clone_size: .
d_call: TRBD2
cdr3_aa: CASSPRAGEQFF
cdr3_nt: TGTGCCAGCAGCCCAAGAGCGGGGGAGCAGTTCTTC

v_call: TRBV18
j_call: TRBJ1-1
clone_size: .
d_call: .
cdr3_aa: CASSASTDFNTEAFF
cdr3_nt: TGTGCCAGCTCAGCATCGACAGACTTTAACACTGAAGCTTTCTTT

v_call: TRBV12-5
j_call: TRBJ2-7
clone_size: .
d_call: .
cdr3_aa: CASGPPVRDGTYEQYF
cdr3_nt: TGTGCTAGTGGTCCTCCCGTTCGGGATGGAACCTACGAGCAGTACTTC

v_call: TRBV20-1
j_call: TRBJ2-1
clone_size: .
d_call: TRBD2
cdr3_aa: CSASILAAYNEQFF
cdr3_nt: TGCAGTGCTAGTATACTAGCGGCATACAATGAGCAGTTCTTC

v_call: TRBV5-4
j_call: TRBJ1-2
clone_size: .
d_call: .
cdr3_aa: CASSPGGAPMGGYTF
cdr3_nt: TGTGCCAGCAGCCCCGGGGGAGCCCCCATGGGTGGCTACACCTTC

v_call: TRBV19
j_call: TRBJ2-7
clone_size: .
d_call: TRBD1
cdr3_aa: CASSIRQGAGSYEQYF
cdr3_nt: TGTGCCAGTAGTATACGGCAGGGGGCCGGGTCCTACGAGCAGTACTTC

v_call: TRBV7-8
j_call: TRBJ1-1
clone_size: .
d_call: .
cdr3_aa: CASSPQYGGGFGTEAFF
cdr3_nt: TGTGCCAGCAGCCCACAGTACGGTGGGGGGTTTGGGACTGAAGCTTTCTTT

v_call: TRBV4-2
j_call: TRBJ2-1
clone_size: .
d_call: TRBD2
cdr3_aa: CASSQGTSGRGNEQFF
cdr3_nt: TGTGCCAGCAGCCAAGGAACTAGCGGGAGGGGTAATGAGCAGTTCTTC

v_call: TRBV6-1
j_call: TRBJ2-5
clone_size: .
d_call: TRBD1
cdr3_aa: CASSDDRGLETQYF
cdr3_nt: TGTGCCAGCAGTGACGACAGGGGGCTGGAGACCCAGTACTTC

v_call: TRBV3-1/TRBV3-2
j_call: TRBJ2-2
clone_size: .
d_call: .
cdr3_aa: CASSQDPYGELFF
cdr3_nt: TGTGCCAGCAGCCAAGATCCCTACGGGGAGCTGTTTTTT

v_call: TRBV29-1
j_call: TRBJ2-5
clone_size: .
d_call: TRBD1
cdr3_aa: CSTRDSTQETQYF
cdr3_nt: TGCAGCACCCGGGACAGTACTCAAGAGACCCAGTACTTC

v_call: TRBV6-2/TRBV6-3
j_call: TRBJ2-3
clone_size: few
d_call: TRBD1
cdr3_aa: CASSYPLQGWTDTQYF
cdr3_nt: TGTGCCAGCAGTTACCCGCTACAGGGGTGGACAGATACGCAGTATTTT

v_call: TRBV15
j_call: TRBJ2-7
clone_size: .
d_call: .
cdr3_aa: CATSRSWGVTEQYF
cdr3_nt: TGTGCCACCAGCAGATCCTGGGGCGTTACCGAGCAGTACTTC

v_call: TRBV7-7
j_call: TRBJ2-1
clone_size: .
d_call: TRBD2
cdr3_aa: CASSSGTSGSSNEQFF
cdr3_nt: TGTGCTAGCAGCTCCGGGACTAGCGGGAGTAGCAATGAGCAGTTCTTC

v_call: TRBV3-1/TRBV3-2
j_call: TRBJ2-4
clone_size: .
d_call: .
cdr3_aa: CASSQDSRGIQYF
cdr3_nt: TGTGCCAGCAGCCAAGATTCCCGGGGCATTCAGTACTTC

v_call: TRBV7-3
j_call: TRBJ2-1
clone_size: .
d_call: .
cdr3_aa: CASSLYAGIYNEQFF
cdr3_nt: TGTGCCAGCAGCCTTTACGCAGGGATCTACAATGAGCAGTTCTTC

v_call: TRBV5-4
j_call: TRBJ2-7
clone_size: .
d_call: TRBD2
cdr3_aa: CASSRPQGSGMNEQYF
cdr3_nt: TGTGCCAGCAGCCGCCCCCAGGGTAGCGGGATGAACGAGCAGTACTTC

v_call: TRBV27
j_call: TRBJ2-7
clone_size: .
d_call: TRBD1
cdr3_aa: CASSLGTGSGLAYEQYF
cdr3_nt: TGTGCCAGCAGTTTGGGGACAGGGTCGGGTCTGGCCTACGAGCAGTACTTC

v_call: TRBV18
j_call: TRBJ2-2
clone_size: .
d_call: TRBD1
cdr3_aa: CASSPVTGETGELFF
cdr3_nt: TGTGCCAGCTCACCGGTGACAGGGGAGACCGGGGAGCTGTTTTTT

v_call: TRBV5-5
j_call: TRBJ2-7
clone_size: .
d_call: TRBD1
cdr3_aa: CASRLDRVRAYEQYF
cdr3_nt: TGTGCCAGCAGGTTGGACAGGGTTCGAGCTTACGAGCAGTACTTC

v_call: TRBV18
j_call: TRBJ1-2
clone_size: .
d_call: .
cdr3_aa: CASSPQGEDYGYTF
cdr3_nt: TGTGCCAGCTCACCACAGGGGGAAGACTATGGCTACACCTTC

v_call: TRBV2
j_call: TRBJ2-2
clone_size: .
d_call: .
cdr3_aa: CASSASAVPNTGELFF
cdr3_nt: TGTGCCAGCAGTGCTTCGGCGGTACCGAACACCGGGGAGCTGTTTTTT

v_call: TRBV28
j_call: TRBJ1-4
clone_size: .
d_call: .
cdr3_aa: CASSFIRKRGNEKLFF
cdr3_nt: TGTGCCAGCAGTTTCATAAGGAAGCGGGGTAATGAAAAACTGTTTTTT

v_call: TRBV19
j_call: TRBJ1-6
clone_size: .
d_call: TRBD1
cdr3_aa: CASSRQGGQESRLHF
cdr3_nt: TGTGCCAGTAGCCGTCAGGGAGGACAGGAATCGCGCCTCCACTTT

v_call: TRBV28
j_call: TRBJ1-6
clone_size: .
d_call: TRBD1
cdr3_aa: CASSFDRGSPLHF
cdr3_nt: TGTGCCAGCAGTTTCGACAGGGGTTCACCCCTCCACTTT

v_call: TRBV3-1/TRBV3-2
j_call: TRBJ1-2
clone_size: .
d_call: TRBD1
cdr3_aa: CASSWRTGYGYTF
cdr3_nt: TGTGCCAGCAGCTGGCGGACAGGTTATGGCTACACCTTC

v_call: TRBV4-1
j_call: TRBJ1-1
clone_size: .
d_call: .
cdr3_aa: CASSGQQGRGTEAFF
cdr3_nt: TGCGCCAGCAGCGGACAACAGGGAAGGGGCACTGAAGCTTTCTTT

v_call: TRBV6-5
j_call: TRBJ1-5
clone_size: .
d_call: TRBD1
cdr3_aa: CASSYGRGVNQPQHF
cdr3_nt: TGTGCCAGCAGTTACGGCAGGGGGGTCAATCAGCCCCAGCATTTT

v_call: TRBV20-1
j_call: TRBJ2-5
clone_size: .
d_call: .
cdr3_aa: CSASPLEETQYF
cdr3_nt: TGCAGTGCTAGTCCGCTAGAGGAGACCCAGTACTTC

v_call: TRBV14
j_call: TRBJ2-3
clone_size: few
d_call: .
cdr3_aa: CASSLSGADTQYF
cdr3_nt: TGTGCCAGCAGCCTTAGCGGTGCAGATACGCAGTATTTT

v_call: TRBV4-2
j_call: TRBJ1-1
clone_size: .
d_call: TRBD1
cdr3_aa: CASSQEPGGLSTEAFF
cdr3_nt: TGTGCCAGCAGCCAAGAACCAGGGGGTTTAAGTACTGAAGCTTTCTTT

v_call: TRBV30
j_call: TRBJ2-5
clone_size: .
d_call: .
cdr3_aa: CAWSETGFQETQYF
cdr3_nt: TGTGCCTGGAGCGAAACAGGATTCCAAGAGACCCAGTACTTC

v_call: TRBV7-2
j_call: TRBJ1-5
clone_size: .
d_call: TRBD1
cdr3_aa: CASSGDRDFQPQHF
cdr3_nt: TGTGCCAGCAGCGGAGACAGGGACTTTCAGCCCCAGCATTTT

v_call: TRBV12-5
j_call: TRBJ1-2
clone_size: .
d_call: .
cdr3_aa: CASGPSFPGYTF
cdr3_nt: TGTGCTAGTGGCCCCTCCTTCCCCGGCTACACCTTC

v_call: TRBV7-2
j_call: TRBJ1-1
clone_size: .
d_call: .
cdr3_aa: CASSLDMYTEAFF
cdr3_nt: TGTGCCAGCAGCTTAGACATGTACACTGAAGCTTTCTTT

v_call: TRBV27
j_call: TRBJ1-4
clone_size: .
d_call: TRBD1
cdr3_aa: CASTSRGTANEKLFF
cdr3_nt: TGTGCCAGCACCTCCAGGGGGACGGCGAATGAAAAACTGTTTTTT

v_call: TRBV13
j_call: TRBJ2-3
clone_size: .
d_call: TRBD2
cdr3_aa: CASSIRTSGTDTQYF
cdr3_nt: TGTGCCAGCAGCATCAGGACTAGCGGCACAGATACGCAGTATTTT

v_call: TRBV19
j_call: TRBJ1-5
clone_size: .
d_call: .
cdr3_aa: CASSIALRQPQHF
cdr3_nt: TGTGCCAGTAGTATCGCTCTGAGGCAGCCCCAGCATTTT

v_call: TRBV27
j_call: TRBJ1-1
clone_size: .
d_call: .
cdr3_aa: CASMEGSTEAFF
cdr3_nt: TGTGCCAGCATGGAGGGGAGCACTGAAGCTTTCTTT

v_call: TRBV5-1
j_call: TRBJ1-3
clone_size: .
d_call: .
cdr3_aa: CASSLGGTPGNTIYF
cdr3_nt: TGCGCCAGCAGCTTGGGCGGAACCCCTGGAAACACCATATATTTT

v_call: TRBV11-3
j_call: TRBJ2-7
clone_size: .
d_call: .
cdr3_aa: CASSSRGTTSEQYF
cdr3_nt: TGTGCCAGCAGCTCTAGGGGGACGACATCCGAGCAGTACTTC

v_call: TRBV27
j_call: TRBJ1-1
clone_size: .
d_call: .
cdr3_aa: CASRRGGAEAFF
cdr3_nt: TGTGCCAGCAGACGAGGAGGCGCTGAAGCTTTCTTT

v_call: TRBV28
j_call: TRBJ1-2
clone_size: .
d_call: .
cdr3_aa: CASSSPQGFNYGYTF
cdr3_nt: TGTGCCAGCAGCAGTCCTCAGGGGTTCAACTATGGCTACACCTTC

v_call: TRBV30
j_call: TRBJ2-3
clone_size: .
d_call: .
cdr3_aa: CAWSPNTDTQYF
cdr3_nt: TGTGCCTGGAGTCCCAACACAGATACGCAGTATTTT

v_call: TRBV7-7
j_call: TRBJ2-5
clone_size: .
d_call: TRBD2
cdr3_aa: CASSLGGMLAGVSETQYF
cdr3_nt: TGTGCTAGCAGCTTAGGAGGGATGCTAGCGGGAGTATCAGAGACCCAGTACTTC

v_call: TRBV3-1/TRBV3-2
j_call: TRBJ1-1
clone_size: .
d_call: TRBD1
cdr3_aa: CASSQEGQGVAEAFF
cdr3_nt: TGTGCCAGCAGCCAAGAGGGACAGGGGGTGGCTGAAGCTTTCTTT

v_call: TRBV18
j_call: TRBJ2-5
clone_size: .
d_call: .
cdr3_aa: CASSPSGGAGQETQYF
cdr3_nt: TGTGCCAGCTCACCCTCGGGGGGCGCAGGGCAAGAGACCCAGTACTTC